This TCR beta chain was documented in a study of early T cells in non-severe SARS-CoV-2 infection. Whole-study context: Chains from this unsorted whole-blood bulk RNA could not be paired. Study-level results: The matching step, a VDJdb search, favored anti-spike CD8 responses and missed private and CD4 specificities.

Worth noting for this clonotype: The antigen is not known.

As part of library construction, unique molecular identifiers were attached to individual cDNA molecules. TCRdb redid the calling of the 5' RACE reads with MiXCR, one entry per CDR3 protein. This sample has 84,000 or so distinct CDR3 sequences; around 14% occur once, and the top ten carry roughly 9.8%. Sequenced: whole blood. This TCR came from an adult who was a healthcare worker with PCR-confirmed SARS-CoV-2 infection or an uninfected control (not recorded which).

This CDR3 is CSARLGETSGEQYF. CDR3 nucleotides: TGCAGTGCTAGGCTGGGGGAGACTAGCGGGGAGCAGTACTTC. The chain has TRBV20-1 and TRBJ2-7; 10 bases are a match to TRBD2. The germline V gene encodes CDR1 DFQATT and CDR2 SNEGSKA (reference sequence). J lost 7 bases, V lost 3 bases, and 9 bases had no gene match. The CDR3 has 14 amino acids.